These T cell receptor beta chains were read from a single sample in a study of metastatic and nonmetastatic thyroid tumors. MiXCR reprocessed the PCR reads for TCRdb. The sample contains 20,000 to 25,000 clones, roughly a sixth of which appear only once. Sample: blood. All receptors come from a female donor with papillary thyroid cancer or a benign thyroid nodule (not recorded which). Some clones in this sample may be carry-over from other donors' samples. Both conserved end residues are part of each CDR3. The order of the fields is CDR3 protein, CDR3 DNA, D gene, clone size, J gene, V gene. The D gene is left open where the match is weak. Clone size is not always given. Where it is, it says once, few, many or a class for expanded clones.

CDR3aa: CASSLGTGKGYNEQFF; CDR3nt: TGTGCCAGCAGTTTAGGGACAGGGAAAGGGTACAATGAGCAGTTCTTC; d_gene: TRBD1; abundance: many; j_gene: TRBJ2-1; v_gene: TRBV12-3/TRBV12-4
CDR3aa: CASSLGNEQFF; CDR3nt: TGTGCCAGCAGTTTAGGCAATGAGCAGTTCTTC; d_gene: -; abundance: many; j_gene: TRBJ2-1; v_gene: TRBV12-3/TRBV12-4
CDR3aa: CASSLVAAGGGEQYF; CDR3nt: TGTGCCAGCAGCTTAGTGGCGGCGGGCGGTGGCGAGCAGTACTTC; d_gene: -; abundance: many; j_gene: TRBJ2-7; v_gene: TRBV11-2
CDR3aa: CASSPGNTEAFF; CDR3nt: TGTGCCAGCAGTCCTGGGAACACTGAAGCTTTCTTT; d_gene: -; abundance: many; j_gene: TRBJ1-1; v_gene: TRBV2
CDR3aa: CSARDGGRAGGNTIYF; CDR3nt: TGCAGTGCTAGAGATGGGGGCAGGGCAGGAGGAAACACCATATATTTT; d_gene: -; abundance: many; j_gene: TRBJ1-3; v_gene: TRBV20-1
CDR3aa: CASSPRNGGQETQYF; CDR3nt: TGTGCCAGCTCACCCCGAAACGGGGGTCAAGAGACCCAGTACTTC; d_gene: -; abundance: many; j_gene: TRBJ2-5; v_gene: TRBV18
CDR3aa: CASSLFLVTDTQYF; CDR3nt: TGTGCCAGCAGCTTATTCCTAGTCACAGATACGCAGTATTTT; d_gene: -; abundance: many; j_gene: TRBJ2-3; v_gene: TRBV7-2
CDR3aa: CASSGRLEAGELFF; CDR3nt: TGTGCCAGCAGCGGGAGACTAGAGGCCGGGGAGCTGTTTTTT; d_gene: -; abundance: many; j_gene: TRBJ2-2; v_gene: TRBV7-2
CDR3aa: CAISGAGGTEAFF; CDR3nt: TGTGCCATCAGTGGTGCCGGGGGCACTGAAGCTTTCTTT; d_gene: -; abundance: many; j_gene: TRBJ1-1; v_gene: TRBV10-3
CDR3aa: CASRLAGEDTGELFF; CDR3nt: TGTGCCAGCAGACTAGCGGGAGAGGACACCGGGGAGCTGTTTTTT; d_gene: TRBD2; abundance: many; j_gene: TRBJ2-2; v_gene: TRBV12-3/TRBV12-4
CDR3aa: CAWSVGESGANVLTF; CDR3nt: TGTGCCTGGAGTGTAGGTGAATCTGGGGCCAACGTCCTGACTTTC; d_gene: -; abundance: -; j_gene: TRBJ2-6; v_gene: TRBV30
CDR3aa: CASSLRLAGTYEQYF; CDR3nt: TGTGCCAGTAGCCTCCGACTAGCGGGAACCTACGAGCAGTACTTC; d_gene: TRBD2; abundance: many; j_gene: TRBJ2-7; v_gene: TRBV19
CDR3aa: CASSLAGGTNTGELFF; CDR3nt: TGTGCCAGCAGCTTAGCGGGGGGGACGAACACCGGGGAGCTGTTTTTT; d_gene: TRBD2; abundance: many; j_gene: TRBJ2-2; v_gene: TRBV7-6
CDR3aa: CASSLGASQPQHF; CDR3nt: TGTGCCAGCAGTTTGGGAGCGAGTCAGCCCCAGCATTTT; d_gene: -; abundance: -; j_gene: TRBJ1-5; v_gene: TRBV27
CDR3aa: CSARDRRTSGGQETQYF; CDR3nt: TGCAGTGCTAGAGATCGGAGGACTAGCGGGGGTCAAGAGACCCAGTACTTC; d_gene: TRBD2; abundance: many; j_gene: TRBJ2-5; v_gene: TRBV20-1
CDR3aa: CASSLSRSWGRAAQYF; CDR3nt: TGTGCCAGCAGCCTCTCGAGGAGCTGGGGTCGTGCGGCGCAGTATTTT; d_gene: -; abundance: many; j_gene: TRBJ2-3; v_gene: TRBV12-3/TRBV12-4
CDR3aa: CSASPRTSGSYNEQFF; CDR3nt: TGCAGTGCTAGTCCCCGGACTAGCGGATCCTACAATGAGCAGTTCTTC; d_gene: TRBD2; abundance: many; j_gene: TRBJ2-1; v_gene: TRBV20-1
CDR3aa: CASSLLSQLGVDNEQFF; CDR3nt: TGTGCCAGCAGCCTTCTTAGTCAACTCGGCGTAGACAATGAGCAGTTCTTC; d_gene: -; abundance: many; j_gene: TRBJ2-1; v_gene: TRBV7-9
CDR3aa: CASSQDARGWQPQHF; CDR3nt: TGTGCCAGCAGCCAAGACGCGAGGGGCTGGCAGCCCCAGCATTTT; d_gene: -; abundance: many; j_gene: TRBJ1-5; v_gene: TRBV3-1
CDR3aa: CASSPTSVQETQYF; CDR3nt: TGTGCCAGCTCACCGACTAGCGTACAAGAGACCCAGTACTTC; d_gene: TRBD2; abundance: many; j_gene: TRBJ2-5; v_gene: TRBV18
CDR3aa: CASSYSPGGRGAETQYF; CDR3nt: TGTGCCAGCAGTTACTCTCCCGGTGGCAGGGGTGCGGAGACCCAGTACTTC; d_gene: -; abundance: many; j_gene: TRBJ2-5; v_gene: TRBV6-2/TRBV6-3
CDR3aa: CASSQNRDSGNEQFF; CDR3nt: TGTGCCAGCAGCCAGAACAGGGATAGCGGCAATGAGCAGTTCTTC; d_gene: -; abundance: -; j_gene: TRBJ2-1; v_gene: TRBV11-1
CDR3aa: CASSPPIPGGANVLTF; CDR3nt: TGTGCCAGCAGCCCCCCAATCCCCGGTGGGGCCAACGTCCTGACTTTC; d_gene: -; abundance: many; j_gene: TRBJ2-6; v_gene: TRBV7-9
CDR3aa: CASSQVATGPVHGYTF; CDR3nt: TGTGCCAGCAGCCAAGTGGCGACAGGGCCGGTACATGGCTACACCTTC; d_gene: TRBD1; abundance: many; j_gene: TRBJ1-2; v_gene: TRBV3-1
CDR3aa: CASRRTGTGLQGTQYF; CDR3nt: TGTGCCAGCAGACGGACCGGGACGGGCCTCCAAGGGACCCAGTACTTC; d_gene: -; abundance: many; j_gene: TRBJ2-5; v_gene: TRBV6-1
CDR3aa: CASTALRGQGAREQYF; CDR3nt: TGTGCCAGCACCGCCTTGCGGGGACAGGGGGCAAGGGAGCAGTACTTC; d_gene: TRBD1; abundance: once; j_gene: TRBJ2-7; v_gene: TRBV2
CDR3aa: CASSLGLGYEQYF; CDR3nt: TGTGCCAGCAGCTTGGGGCTAGGCTACGAGCAGTACTTC; d_gene: -; abundance: -; j_gene: TRBJ2-7; v_gene: TRBV5-5
CDR3aa: CASSLRDRGSYNEQFF; CDR3nt: TGTGCCAGCAGCTTACGGGACAGGGGGTCCTACAATGAGCAGTTCTTC; d_gene: TRBD1; abundance: -; j_gene: TRBJ2-1; v_gene: TRBV11-2
CDR3aa: CASGSGQGTPRYGYTF; CDR3nt: TGTGCTAGTGGTTCGGGACAGGGGACCCCCCGCTATGGCTACACCTTC; d_gene: TRBD1; abundance: many; j_gene: TRBJ1-2; v_gene: TRBV12-5
CDR3aa: CASSYSKYRGQDTGELFF; CDR3nt: TGTGCCAGCAGTTACTCGAAGTACAGGGGGCAAGACACCGGGGAGCTGTTTTTT; d_gene: TRBD1; abundance: few; j_gene: TRBJ2-2; v_gene: TRBV6-6
CDR3aa: CASSQLLDEQYF; CDR3nt: TGTGCCAGCAGCCAACTTCTGGACGAGCAGTACTTC; d_gene: -; abundance: many; j_gene: TRBJ2-7; v_gene: TRBV14
CDR3aa: CSVESGDNYGYTF; CDR3nt: TGCAGCGTTGAATCGGGTGATAACTATGGCTACACCTTC; d_gene: -; abundance: -; j_gene: TRBJ1-2; v_gene: TRBV29-1
CDR3aa: CSAIPLAGGQETEYF; CDR3nt: TGCAGTGCTATCCCCTTAGCGGGAGGGCAAGAGACGGAGTACTTC; d_gene: TRBD2; abundance: -; j_gene: TRBJ2-5; v_gene: TRBV20-1
CDR3aa: CASSPRARSTDTQYF; CDR3nt: TGTGCCAGCAGCCCAAGGGCCAGGAGCACAGATACGCAGTATTTT; d_gene: -; abundance: many; j_gene: TRBJ2-3; v_gene: TRBV11-3